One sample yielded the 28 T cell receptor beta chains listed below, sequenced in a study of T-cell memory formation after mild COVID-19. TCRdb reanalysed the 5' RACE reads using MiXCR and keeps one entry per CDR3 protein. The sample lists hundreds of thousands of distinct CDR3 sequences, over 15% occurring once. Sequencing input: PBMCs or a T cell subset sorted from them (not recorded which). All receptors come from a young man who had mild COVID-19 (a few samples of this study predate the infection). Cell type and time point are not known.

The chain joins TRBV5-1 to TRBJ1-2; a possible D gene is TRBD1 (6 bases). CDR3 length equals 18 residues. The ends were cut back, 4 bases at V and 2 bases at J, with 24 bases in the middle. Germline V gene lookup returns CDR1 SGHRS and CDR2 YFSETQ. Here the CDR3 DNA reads TGCGCCAGCAGCCCGGGTAAGCGTGGGACAAAAAGGAACTATGGCTACACCTTC. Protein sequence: CASSPGKRGTKRNYGYTF.

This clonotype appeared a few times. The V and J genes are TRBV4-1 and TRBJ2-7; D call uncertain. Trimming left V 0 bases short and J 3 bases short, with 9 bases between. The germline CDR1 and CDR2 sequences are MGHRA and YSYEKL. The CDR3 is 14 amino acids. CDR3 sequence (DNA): TGCGCCAGCAGCCAAGAGCTGGGTCTCTACGAGCAGTACTTC. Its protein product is CASSQELGLYEQYF.

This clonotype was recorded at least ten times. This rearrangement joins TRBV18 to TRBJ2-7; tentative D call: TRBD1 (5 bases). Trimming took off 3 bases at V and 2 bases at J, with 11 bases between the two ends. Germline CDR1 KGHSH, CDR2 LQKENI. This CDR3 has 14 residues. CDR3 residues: CASSPRQGTYEQYV. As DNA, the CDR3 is TGTGCCAGCTCACCCCGCCAGGGTACCTACGAGCAGTACGTC.

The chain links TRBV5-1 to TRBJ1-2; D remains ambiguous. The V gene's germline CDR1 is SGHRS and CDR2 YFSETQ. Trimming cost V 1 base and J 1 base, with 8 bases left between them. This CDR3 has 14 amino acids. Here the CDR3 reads CASSLWPGNYGYTF. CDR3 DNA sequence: TGCGCCAGCAGCTTGTGGCCCGGTAACTATGGCTACACCTTC.

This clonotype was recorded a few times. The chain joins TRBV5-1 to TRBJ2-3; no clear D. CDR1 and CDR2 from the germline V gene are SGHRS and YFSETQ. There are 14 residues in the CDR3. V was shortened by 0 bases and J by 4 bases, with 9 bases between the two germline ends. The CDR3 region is CASSLGQQADTQYF. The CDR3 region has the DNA TGCGCCAGCAGCTTGGGTCAGCAGGCAGATACGCAGTATTTT. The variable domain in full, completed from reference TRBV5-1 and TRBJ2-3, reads KAGVTQTPRYLIKTRGQQVTLSCSPISGHRSVSWYQQTPGQGLQFLFEYFSETQRNKGNFPGRFSGRQFSNSRSEMNVSTLELGDSALYLCASSLGQQADTQYFGPGTRLTVL.

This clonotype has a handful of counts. This CDR3 reads CASSLNRIRSDTQYF. CDR3 coding DNA: TGTGCCAGCAGCTTGAACAGAATAAGATCAGATACGCAGTATTTT. The V call is TRBV5-5, the J call TRBJ2-3; D gene ambiguous. CDR3 length equals 15 residues. Trimming took 1 base from V and 4 from J, leaving 13 bases between them. The germline V gene has CDR1 SGHKS and CDR2 YYEKEE (reference sequence).

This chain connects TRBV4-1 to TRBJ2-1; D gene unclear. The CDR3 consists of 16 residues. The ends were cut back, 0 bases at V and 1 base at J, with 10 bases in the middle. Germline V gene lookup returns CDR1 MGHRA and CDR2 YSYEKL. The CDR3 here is CASSQDPGRSYNEQFF. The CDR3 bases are TGCGCCAGCAGCCAAGATCCCGGACGGTCCTACAATGAGCAGTTCTTC.

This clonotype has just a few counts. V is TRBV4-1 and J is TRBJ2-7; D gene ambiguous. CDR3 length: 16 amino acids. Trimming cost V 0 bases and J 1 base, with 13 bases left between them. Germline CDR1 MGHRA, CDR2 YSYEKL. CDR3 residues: CASSQERAGQSYEQYF. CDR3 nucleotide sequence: TGCGCCAGCAGCCAAGAGAGAGCAGGCCAATCCTACGAGCAGTACTTC.

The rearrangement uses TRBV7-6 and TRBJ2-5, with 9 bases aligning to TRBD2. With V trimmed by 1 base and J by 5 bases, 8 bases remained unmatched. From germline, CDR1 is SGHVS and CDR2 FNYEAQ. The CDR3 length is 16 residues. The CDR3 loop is CASSLDVAGGHETQYF. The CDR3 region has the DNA TGTGCCAGCAGCTTAGATGTGGCGGGGGGGCACGAGACCCAGTACTTC.

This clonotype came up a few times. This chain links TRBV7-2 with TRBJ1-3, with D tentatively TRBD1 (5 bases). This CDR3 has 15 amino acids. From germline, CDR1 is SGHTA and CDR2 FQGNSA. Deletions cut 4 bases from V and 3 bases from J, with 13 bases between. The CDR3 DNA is TGTGCCAGCAGCTCACGGAGGGGTTATGGAAACACCATATATTTT. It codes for CASSSRRGYGNTIYF. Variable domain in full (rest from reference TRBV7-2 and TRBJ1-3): GAGVSQSPSNKVTEKGKDVELRCDPISGHTALYWYRQSLGQGLEFLIYFQGNSAPDKSGLPSDRFSAERTGGSVSTLTIQRTQQEDSAVYLCASSSRRGYGNTIYFGEGSWLTVV.

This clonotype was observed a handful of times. CDR3 loop: CASASRPGHFSSYEQYV. The CDR3 bases are TGCGCCAGCGCATCTAGACCGGGACATTTTAGCTCCTACGAGCAGTACGTC. The J gene is TRBJ2-7, the V gene TRBV5-1, with TRBD1 as a possible D gene (6 bases). The ends were cut back, 7 bases at V and 0 bases at J, with 23 bases in the middle. Germline CDR1 reads SGHRS; CDR2 reads YFSETQ. The CDR3 covers 17 residues.

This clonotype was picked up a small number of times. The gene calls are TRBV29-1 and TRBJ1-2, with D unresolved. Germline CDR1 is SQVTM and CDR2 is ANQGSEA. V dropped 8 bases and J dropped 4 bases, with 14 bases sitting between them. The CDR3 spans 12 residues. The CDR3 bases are TGCAGCACGCCCGGGCGGCGCTATGGCTACACCTTC. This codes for CSTPGRRYGYTF. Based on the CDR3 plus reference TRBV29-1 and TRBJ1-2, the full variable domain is SAVISQKPSRDICQRGTSLTIQCQVDSQVTMMFWYRQQPGQSLTLIATANQGSEATYESGFVIDKFPISRPNLTFSTLTVSNMSPEDSSIYLCSTPGRRYGYTFGSGTRLTVV.

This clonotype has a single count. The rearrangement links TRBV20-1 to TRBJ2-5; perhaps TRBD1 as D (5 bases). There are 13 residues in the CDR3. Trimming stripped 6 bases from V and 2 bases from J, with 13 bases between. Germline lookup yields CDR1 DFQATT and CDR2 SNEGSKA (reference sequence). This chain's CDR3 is CSARRTPQETQYF. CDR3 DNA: TGCAGTGCAAGAAGGACACCACAAGAGACCCAGTACTTC.

The CDR3, as DNA: TGTGCCAGCAGGTTTCTCCTCTCAGACGAGCAGTACGTC. It yields the protein CASRFLLSDEQYV. This chain connects TRBV7-9 to TRBJ2-7, with unresolved D. V was pared by 6 bases and J by 5 bases, with 14 bases between. This CDR3 comprises 13 residues. The germline CDR1 and CDR2 sequences are SEHNR and FQNEAQ (reference sequence).

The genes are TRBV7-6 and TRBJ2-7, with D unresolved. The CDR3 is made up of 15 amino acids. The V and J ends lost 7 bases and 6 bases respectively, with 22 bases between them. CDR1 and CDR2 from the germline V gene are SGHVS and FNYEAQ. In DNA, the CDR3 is TGTGCCAGCATATCTCCGCGATCGTGGTACACCGAGCAGTACTTC. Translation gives CASISPRSWYTEQYF.

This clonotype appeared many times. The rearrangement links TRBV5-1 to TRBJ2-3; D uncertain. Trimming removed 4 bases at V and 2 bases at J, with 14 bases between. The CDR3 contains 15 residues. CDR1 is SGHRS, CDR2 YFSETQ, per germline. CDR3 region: CASSAFGQITDTQYF. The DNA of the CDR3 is TGCGCCAGCAGCGCCTTCGGGCAGATCACAGATACGCAGTATTTT.

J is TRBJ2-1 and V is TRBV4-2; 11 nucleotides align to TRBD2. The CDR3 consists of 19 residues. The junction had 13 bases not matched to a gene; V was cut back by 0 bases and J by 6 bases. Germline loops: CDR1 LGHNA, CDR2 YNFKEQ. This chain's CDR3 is CASSQDRPRVAGGSNEQFF. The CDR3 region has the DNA TGTGCCAGCAGCCAAGATCGCCCGAGGGTAGCGGGGGGGAGCAATGAGCAGTTCTTC.

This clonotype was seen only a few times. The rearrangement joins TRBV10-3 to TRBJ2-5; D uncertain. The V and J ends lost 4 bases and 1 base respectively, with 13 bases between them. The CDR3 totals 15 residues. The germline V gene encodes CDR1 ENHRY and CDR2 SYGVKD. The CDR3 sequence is CAISGFPGTQETQYF. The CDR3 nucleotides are TGTGCCATCAGTGGGTTTCCCGGCACCCAAGAGACCCAGTACTTC.

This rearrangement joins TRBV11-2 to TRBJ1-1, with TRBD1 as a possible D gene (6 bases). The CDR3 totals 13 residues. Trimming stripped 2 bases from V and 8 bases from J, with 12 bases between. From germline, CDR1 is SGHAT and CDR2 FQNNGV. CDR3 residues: CASSLTLQGEAFF. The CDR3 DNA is TGTGCCAGCAGCTTAACCCTACAGGGAGAAGCTTTCTTT.

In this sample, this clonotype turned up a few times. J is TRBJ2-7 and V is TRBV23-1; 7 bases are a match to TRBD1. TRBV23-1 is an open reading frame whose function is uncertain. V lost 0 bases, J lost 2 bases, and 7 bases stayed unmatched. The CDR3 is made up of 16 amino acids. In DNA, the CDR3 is TGCGCCAGCAGTCAATCAGGACAGGCGGGCCCCTACGAGCAGTACTTC. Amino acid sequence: CASSQSGQAGPYEQYF.

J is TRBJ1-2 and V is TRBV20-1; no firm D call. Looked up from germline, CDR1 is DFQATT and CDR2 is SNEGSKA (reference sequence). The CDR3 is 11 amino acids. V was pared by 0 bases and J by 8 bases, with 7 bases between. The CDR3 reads CSARDRRGYTF. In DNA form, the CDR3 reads TGCAGTGCTAGAGATCGGCGCGGCTACACCTTC.

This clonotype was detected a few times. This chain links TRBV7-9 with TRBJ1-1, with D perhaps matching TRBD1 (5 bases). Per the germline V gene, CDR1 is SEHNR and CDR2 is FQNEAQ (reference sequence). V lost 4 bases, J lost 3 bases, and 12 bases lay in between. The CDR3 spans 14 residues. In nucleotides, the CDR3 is TGTGCCAGCAGCTCGGGGGATGGGGACACTGAAGCTTTCTTT. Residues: CASSSGDGDTEAFF.

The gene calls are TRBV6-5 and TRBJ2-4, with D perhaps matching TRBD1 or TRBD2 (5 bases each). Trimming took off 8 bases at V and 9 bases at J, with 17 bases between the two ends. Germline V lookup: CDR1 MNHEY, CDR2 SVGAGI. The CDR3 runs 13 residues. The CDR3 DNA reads TGTGCCAGCCGGCGCACGGGGCATGGCATTCAGTACTTC. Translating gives CASRRTGHGIQYF.

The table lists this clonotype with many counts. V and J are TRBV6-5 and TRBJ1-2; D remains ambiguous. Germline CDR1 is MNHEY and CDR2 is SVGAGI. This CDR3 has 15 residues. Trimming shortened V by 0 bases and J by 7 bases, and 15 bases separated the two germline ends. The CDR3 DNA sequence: TGTGCCAGCAGTTACTCGGCCACCGGAACTACTGGCTACACCTTC. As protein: CASSYSATGTTGYTF.

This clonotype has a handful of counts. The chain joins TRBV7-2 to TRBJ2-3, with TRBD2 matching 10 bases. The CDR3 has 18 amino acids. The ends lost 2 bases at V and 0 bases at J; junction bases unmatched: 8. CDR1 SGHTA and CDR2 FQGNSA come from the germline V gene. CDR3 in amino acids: CASSLRYRAGGSTDTQYF. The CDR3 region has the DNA TGTGCCAGCAGCTTACGGTACCGAGCGGGGGGGAGCACAGATACGCAGTATTTT.

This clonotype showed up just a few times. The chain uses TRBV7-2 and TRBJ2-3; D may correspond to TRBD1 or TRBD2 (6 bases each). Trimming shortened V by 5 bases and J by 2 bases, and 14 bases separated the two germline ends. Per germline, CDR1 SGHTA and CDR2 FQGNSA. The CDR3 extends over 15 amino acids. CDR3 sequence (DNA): TGTGCCAGCAGCCAAGGAAGGGGGGACACAGATACGCAGTATTTT. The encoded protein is CASSQGRGDTDTQYF.

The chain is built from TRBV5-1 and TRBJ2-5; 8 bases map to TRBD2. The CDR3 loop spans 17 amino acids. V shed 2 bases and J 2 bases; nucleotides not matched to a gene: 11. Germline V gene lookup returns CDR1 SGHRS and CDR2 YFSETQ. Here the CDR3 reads CASSFGSGGLQQETQYF. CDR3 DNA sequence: TGCGCCAGCAGCTTTGGGAGCGGGGGACTTCAACAAGAGACCCAGTACTTC. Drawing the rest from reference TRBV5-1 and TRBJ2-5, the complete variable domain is KAGVTQTPRYLIKTRGQQVTLSCSPISGHRSVSWYQQTPGQGLQFLFEYFSETQRNKGNFPGRFSGRQFSNSRSEMNVSTLELGDSALYLCASSFGSGGLQQETQYFGPGTRLLVL.

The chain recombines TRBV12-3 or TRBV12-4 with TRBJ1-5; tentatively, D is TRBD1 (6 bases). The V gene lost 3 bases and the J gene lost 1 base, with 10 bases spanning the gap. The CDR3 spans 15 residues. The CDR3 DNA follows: TGTGCCAGCAGTTTCGGTAGGGGGAGCAATCAGCCCCAGCATTTT. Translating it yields CASSFGRGSNQPQHF.